This TCR beta chain originates from a study of OX40 agonist ivuxolimab in advanced cancers. This CDR3 spans 13 amino acids. CDR1 MNHEY and CDR2 SMNVEV come from the germline V gene (reference sequence). The trim removed 6 bases at V and 6 bases at J, leaving 6 bases unmatched. The method was immunoSEQ multiplex PCR; TCRdb's version includes in-frame clones alone and lacks a portion of them. This sample has tens of thousands of clones, with over 65% found just once. Regarding the study as a whole: Nonresponders, in some cases, also had low normalized T-cell clonal expansion. It was not determined which antigens were specifically recognized by the peripheral T cells that had undergone clonal expansion.

To note about this clone: The antigen remains unidentified.

The origin of this receptor is an adult with an advanced solid tumor such as melanoma, head and neck, liver or kidney cancer. The V call is TRBV27, the J call TRBJ1-2; 8 positions agree with TRBD1. The sequenced sample was CD4+ or CD8+ T cells sorted from blood, obtained in a trial of the OX40 agonist ivuxolimab. This chain's CDR3 is CASSRGQADGYTF. The CDR3 DNA follows: TGTGCCAGCAGCCGGGGACAGGCGGATGGCTACACCTTC.